This TCR beta chain was found in a study of blood T cell repertoires in COVID-19. Study background: Material from acute and convalescent COVID-19 was sourced from the United States, Italy and Spain. From T cells, B-cell-depleted T cells, or PBMCs came the material, which was cDNA or gDNA.

Clones were read by immunoSEQ multiplex PCR, and TCRdb kept only the in-frame ones, dropping some. The table records about 80,000 clones, more than 70% of them present only once. This clonotype originated in a man older than 75 with active or convalescent COVID-19. Sequenced input: peripheral blood.

The CDR3 sequence: CASSQDRGRGPEAFF. In DNA, the CDR3 is TGCGCCAGCAGCCAAGATCGGGGGAGAGGGCCTGAAGCTTTCTTT. The chain employs TRBV4-1 and TRBJ1-1; D may be TRBD1 (5 bases). The CDR3 runs 15 residues. Trimming cost V 0 bases and J 6 bases, with 14 bases left between them. CDR1 MGHRA and CDR2 YSYEKL come from the germline V gene.